Below, one T cell receptor beta chain is given with its context. The antigen is not known. The junction differs from germline at one of its ends, possibly a read error. This sample also contains other DNA sequences that code for the same CDR3. The sample comes from a study of cytomegalovirus exposure and HLA in healthy donors. General observations from the study: A later analysis reportedly found that, within productive TCRs, an Asian-associated ancestry cluster had fewer N-insertions than the mean observed across the roughly 610 donors. Later analysis suggested most CMV-associated TCR beta chains were HLA-restricted. Overall, around 160 TCR beta chains were annotated as cytomegalovirus-associated. Earlier analysis yielded a pattern in which most TCR beta V segments were productive about 90% or about 30% of the time.

The CDR3 loop spans 17 amino acids. The V gene's germline CDR1 is MNHEY and CDR2 SMNVEV (reference sequence). PCR was performed using 60 Vbeta and 13 Jbeta primers. TCRdb's table, derived via immunoSEQ multiplex PCR, lists solely in-frame clones and lacks some. The sample records 75,000 to 100,000 clones, 64% being singletons. The clonotype was recovered from a man aged 60-69 years in good health and CMV-seronegative. The source material was PBMCs. The chain employs TRBV27 and TRBJ1-2; D is uncertain. This chain's CDR3 is CASSLSWITGSNYGYTF. CDR3 nucleotides: TGTGCTAGCAGTTTATCCTGGATTACGGGATCTAACTATGGCTACACCTTC.